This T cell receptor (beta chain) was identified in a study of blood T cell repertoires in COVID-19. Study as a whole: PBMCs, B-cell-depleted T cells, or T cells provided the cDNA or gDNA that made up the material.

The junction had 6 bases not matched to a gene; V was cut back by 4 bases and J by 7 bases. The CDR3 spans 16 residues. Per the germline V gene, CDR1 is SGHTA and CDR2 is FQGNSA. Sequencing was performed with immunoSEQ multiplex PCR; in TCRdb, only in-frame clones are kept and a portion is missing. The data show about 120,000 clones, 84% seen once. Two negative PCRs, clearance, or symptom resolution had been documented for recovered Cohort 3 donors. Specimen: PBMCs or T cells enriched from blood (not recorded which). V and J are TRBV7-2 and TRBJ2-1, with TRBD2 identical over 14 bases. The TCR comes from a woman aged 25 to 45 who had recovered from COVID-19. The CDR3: CASSSGGTSGSNEQFF. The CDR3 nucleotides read TGTGCCAGCAGCTCAGGCGGGACTAGCGGGAGTAATGAGCAGTTCTTC.